This T cell receptor beta chain was documented in a study of shared clonotypes between healthy human individuals. Study in general: Aged 18 to 49, the donors were two women and a few men.

CDR1 is SGDLS and CDR2 is YYNGEE in the germline V gene. This CDR3 contains 15 residues. Trimming shortened V by 2 bases and J by 0 bases, and 9 bases separated the two germline ends. In the study's own analysis: Junction-only immunoSEQ sequences carried no quality scores, so filtering differed. The assay was immunoSEQ multiplex PCR, and TCRdb's table has in-frame clones only and misses some. V, J and clone size are taken as reported in that table, and D and trimming were inferred from the DNA itself. This repertoire shows hundreds of thousands of clones, roughly 72% found once; its top ten account for about 11%. This clone was observed a handful of times. Caucasian adults living in Nashville, Tennessee, provided all samples.

The sequencing sample was made of PBMCs. The gene calls are TRBV9 and TRBJ1-5, with D uncertain. The sequence was obtained from a woman between 40 and 50 years old in good health. Some clones in this sample may be carry-over from other donors' samples. The CDR3 reads CASSVTPYSNQPQHF. CDR3 nucleotide sequence: TGTGCCAGCAGCGTGACACCTTATAGCAATCAGCCCCAGCATTTT.